This TCR beta chain was documented in a study of CD4 T cells in relation to SARS-CoV-2 and coronaviruses. Study in general: The negative reference was HIV-1 Nef peptide pool or peptide-free culture.

Unexposed donor CD4+ T cells date from about 2011-2018, before the COVID-19 pandemic. After roughly ten days of culture, CD4+ T cells were isolated. Germline V CDR1 and CDR2: MRHNA, SNTAGT. The length of the CDR3 is 13 residues. V lost 4 bases and J 6 bases, leaving 13 bases between the germline ends. With respect to this clone: Antigen specificity is unknown.

Assay: immunoSEQ multiplex PCR; the TCRdb copy retains only in-frame clones and omits some. The sample lists around 25,000 clones; more than 65% were seen once. The J gene is TRBJ2-7, the V gene TRBV6-4; D remains ambiguous. The sequenced sample consisted of CD4+ T cells from PBMCs, cultured in vitro. This sequence was found in a human donor in good health. CDR3 residues: CASSAESMSEQYF. As DNA, the CDR3 is TGTGCCAGCAGTGCCGAGAGCATGAGCGAGCAGTACTTC.